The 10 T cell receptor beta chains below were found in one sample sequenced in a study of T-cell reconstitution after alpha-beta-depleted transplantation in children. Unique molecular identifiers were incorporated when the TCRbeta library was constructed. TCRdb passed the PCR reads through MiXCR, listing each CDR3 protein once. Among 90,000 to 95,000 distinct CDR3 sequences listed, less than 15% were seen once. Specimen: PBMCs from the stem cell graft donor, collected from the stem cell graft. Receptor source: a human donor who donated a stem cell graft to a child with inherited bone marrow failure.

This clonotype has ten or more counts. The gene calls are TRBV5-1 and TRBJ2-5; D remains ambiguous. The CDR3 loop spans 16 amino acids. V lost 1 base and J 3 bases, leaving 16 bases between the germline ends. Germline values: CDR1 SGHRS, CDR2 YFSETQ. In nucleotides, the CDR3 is TGCGCCAGCAGCTTGTTTGGCCCCCAGCTGGAAGAGACCCAGTACTTC. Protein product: CASSLFGPQLEETQYF.

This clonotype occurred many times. CDR3 amino acids: CASSPRGGFYEQYF. CDR3 nucleotides: TGTGCCAGCAGTCCCCGCGGGGGGTTTTACGAGCAGTACTTC. J is TRBJ2-7 and V is TRBV27; 8 bases fit TRBD2. CDR1 and CDR2 from the germline V gene are MNHEY and SMNVEV (reference sequence). Unmatched junction bases numbered 7, after V lost 5 bases and J lost 4 bases. The CDR3 is made up of 14 amino acids.

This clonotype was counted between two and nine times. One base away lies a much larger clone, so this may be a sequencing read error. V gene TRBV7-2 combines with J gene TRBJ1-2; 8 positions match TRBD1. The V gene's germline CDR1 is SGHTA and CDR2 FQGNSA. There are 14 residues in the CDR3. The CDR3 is CASSLDRRGHGFTF. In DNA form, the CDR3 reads TGTGCCAGCAGCTTAGATCGCAGGGGGCATGGCTTCACCTTC.

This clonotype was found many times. CDR3 coding DNA: TGTGCCAGCAGCTTAACGCGGCTTGGGTATGGCTACACCTTC. Amino acid sequence: CASSLTRLGYGYTF. The chain joins TRBV7-2 to TRBJ1-2; D remains unclear. The CDR3 has 14 residues. Trimming stripped 2 bases from V and 5 bases from J, with 12 bases between. Germline V gene data show CDR1 as SGHTA and CDR2 as FQGNSA.

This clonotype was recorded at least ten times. The CDR3 bases are TGTGCCAGCAGTCAGGGGGGCGAGCAGTACTTC. It translates to CASSQGGEQYF. This chain connects TRBV6-2 or TRBV6-3 to TRBJ2-7; TRBD1 might be the D (7 bases). V was shortened by 5 bases and J by 6 bases, with 8 bases between the two germline ends. Germline V gene lookup returns CDR1 MNHEY and CDR2 SVGEGT. The length of the CDR3 is 11 residues.

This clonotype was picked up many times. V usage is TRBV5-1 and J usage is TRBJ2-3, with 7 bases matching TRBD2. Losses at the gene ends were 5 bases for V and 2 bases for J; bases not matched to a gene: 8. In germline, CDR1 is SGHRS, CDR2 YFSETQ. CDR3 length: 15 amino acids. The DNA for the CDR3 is TGCGCCAGCAGATCGAGCGGGGCGCCCACAGATACGCAGTATTTT. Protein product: CASRSSGAPTDTQYF.

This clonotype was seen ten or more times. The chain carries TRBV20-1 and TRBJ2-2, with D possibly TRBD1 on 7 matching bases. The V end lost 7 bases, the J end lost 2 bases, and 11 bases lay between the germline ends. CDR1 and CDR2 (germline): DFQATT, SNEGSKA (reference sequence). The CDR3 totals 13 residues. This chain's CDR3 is CSGQGGNTGELFF. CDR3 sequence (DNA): TGCAGTGGTCAGGGGGGCAACACCGGGGAGCTGTTTTTT.

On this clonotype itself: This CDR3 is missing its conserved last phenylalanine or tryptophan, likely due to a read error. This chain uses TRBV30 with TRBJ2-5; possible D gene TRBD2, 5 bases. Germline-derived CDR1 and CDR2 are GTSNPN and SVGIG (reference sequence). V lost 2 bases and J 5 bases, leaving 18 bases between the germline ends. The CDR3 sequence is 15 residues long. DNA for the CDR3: TGTGCCTGGAGTCGATCCCCCCAACGCGGGGAGACCCAGTACTCC. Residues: CAWSRSPQRGETQYS.

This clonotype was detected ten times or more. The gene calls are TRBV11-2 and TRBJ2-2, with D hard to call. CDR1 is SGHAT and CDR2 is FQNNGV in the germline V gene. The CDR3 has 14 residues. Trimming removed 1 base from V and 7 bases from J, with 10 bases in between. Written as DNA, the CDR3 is TGTGCCAGCAGCTTAGTACCGAGTGGCGGGGAGCTGTTTTTT. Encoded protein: CASSLVPSGGELFF.

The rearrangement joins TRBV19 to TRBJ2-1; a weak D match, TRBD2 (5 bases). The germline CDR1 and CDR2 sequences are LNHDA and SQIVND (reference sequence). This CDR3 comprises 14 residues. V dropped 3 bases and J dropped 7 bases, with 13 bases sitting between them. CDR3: CASSITGPGNEQFF. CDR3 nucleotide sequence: TGTGCCAGTAGTATCACCGGGCCGGGAAATGAGCAGTTCTTC.